These T cell receptor beta chains were read from a single sample in a study of shared clonotypes between healthy human individuals. Only in-frame clones appear in the TCRdb table, and some are missing; sequencing was by immunoSEQ multiplex PCR. The sample lists a few million clones, nearly 97% occurring once. The sequenced sample was naive CD4+ T cells sorted from blood. The receptors come from a man between 18 and 29 years old in good health. Both conserved end residues are part of each CDR3. The order of the fields is clone size, V gene, J gene, CDR3 length, D gene, CDR3 protein, CDR3 DNA. D genes are given only for firm matches. Some rows mark clone size as missing; the rest say once, few, many or name a class of expanded clone.

>.|TRBV6-6|TRBJ2-1|12|TRBD1
CASSRQGNEQFF
TGTGCCAGCAGCCGACAGGGCAATGAGCAGTTCTTC
>.|TRBV18|TRBJ1-6|16|.
CASSPRPVEYNSPLHF
TGTGCCAGCTCACCAAGGCCGGTAGAGTATAATTCACCCCTCCACTTT
>.|TRBV9|TRBJ2-1|17|.
CASSEVEVPAPYNEQFF
TGTGCCAGCAGCGAGGTGGAGGTCCCAGCCCCCTACAATGAGCAGTTCTTC
>.|TRBV6-6|TRBJ2-5|16|.
CASSYHRTGIGETQYF
TGTGCCAGCAGTTACCATAGAACAGGGATAGGGGAGACCCAGTACTTC
>.|TRBV5-1|TRBJ2-7|15|.
CASSLGDSSSYEQYF
TGCGCCAGCAGCTTGGGAGACAGTTCTTCCTACGAGCAGTACTTC
>once|TRBV30|TRBJ1-6|13|.
CAWSNSYNSPLHF
TGTGCCTGGAGTAACTCCTATAATTCACCCCTCCACTTT
>.|TRBV30|TRBJ1-6|13|TRBD1
CAWSLIQGPPLHF
TGTGCCTGGAGTCTGATACAGGGGCCACCCCTCCACTTT
>.|TRBV9|TRBJ1-2|15|.
CASSAETQGGYGYTF
TGTGCCAGCAGCGCCGAGACGCAGGGAGGTTATGGCTACACCTTC
>.|TRBV5-4|TRBJ2-1|14|.
CASSLGGRNNEQFF
TGTGCCAGCAGCTTGGGGGGGAGAAACAATGAGCAGTTCTTC
>.|TRBV6-4|TRBJ1-6|13|.
CASSDRANSPLHF
TGTGCCAGCAGTGACAGGGCCAATTCACCCCTCCACTTT
>.|TRBV27|TRBJ2-7|14|TRBD1
CASGKQGWTYEQYF
TGTGCCAGCGGTAAACAGGGGTGGACCTACGAGCAGTACTTC
>.|TRBV6-6|TRBJ1-1|15|.
CASRQNGQSNTEAFF
TGTGCCAGCAGGCAAAACGGACAGTCGAACACTGAAGCTTTCTTT
>.|TRBV4-1|TRBJ2-6|19|.
CASSQAVGGRFTGANVLTF
TGCGCCAGCAGCCAAGCGGTCGGGGGCCGTTTCACTGGGGCCAACGTCCTGACTTTC
>.|TRBV6-1|TRBJ2-4|14|.
CASTTGGLRGIQYF
TGTGCCAGCACAACGGGGGGCCTTCGGGGCATTCAGTACTTC
>once|TRBV7-2|TRBJ2-5|17|TRBD2
CASSSPPWAGVRVTQYF
TGTGCCAGCAGCTCACCTCCCTGGGCGGGAGTAAGGGTGACCCAGTACTTC
>.|TRBV6-6|TRBJ2-3|13|TRBD1
CASSHKGQGSQYF
TGTGCCAGCAGTCACAAGGGACAGGGATCGCAGTATTTT
>.|TRBV5-1|TRBJ1-1|14|.
CASSLDSQGAEAFF
TGCGCCAGCAGCTTGGACAGCCAGGGTGCTGAAGCTTTCTTT
>.|TRBV18|TRBJ1-2|13|.
CASSPGDNYGYTF
TGTGCCAGCTCACCAGGGGATAACTATGGCTACACCTTC